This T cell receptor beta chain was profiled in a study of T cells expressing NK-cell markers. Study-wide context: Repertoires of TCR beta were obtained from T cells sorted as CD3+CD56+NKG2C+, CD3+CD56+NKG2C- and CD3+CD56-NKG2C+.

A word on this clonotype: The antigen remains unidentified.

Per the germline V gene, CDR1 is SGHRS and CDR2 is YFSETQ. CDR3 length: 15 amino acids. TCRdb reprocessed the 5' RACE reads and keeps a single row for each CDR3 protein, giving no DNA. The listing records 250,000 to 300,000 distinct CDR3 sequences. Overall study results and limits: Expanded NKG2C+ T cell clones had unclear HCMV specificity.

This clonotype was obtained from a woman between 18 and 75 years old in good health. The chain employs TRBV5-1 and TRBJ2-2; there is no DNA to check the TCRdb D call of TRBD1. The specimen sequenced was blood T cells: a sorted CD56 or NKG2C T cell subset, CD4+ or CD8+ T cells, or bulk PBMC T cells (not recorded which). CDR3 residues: CASSLGVSNTGELFF.